The 30 T cell receptor beta chains in this list originate from one sample, sequenced in a study of early T cells in non-severe SARS-CoV-2 infection. TCRdb re-called the 5' RACE reads with MiXCR, one entry per CDR3 protein. The sample shows roughly 29,000 distinct CDR3 sequences, about 4.5% of them seen only once. The specimen sequenced was whole blood. The receptors originated from an adult who was a healthcare worker with PCR-confirmed SARS-CoV-2 infection or an uninfected control (not recorded which).

This clonotype was seen repeatedly, ten times or more. This chain joins TRBV3-1 and TRBJ2-6, with D hard to call. Germline values: CDR1 LGHDT, CDR2 YNNKEL (reference sequence). The CDR3 contains 13 residues. V was clipped by 4 bases and J by 5 bases, with 6 bases between them. This CDR3 is CASSPGWANVLTF. The CDR3 DNA is TGTGCCAGCAGCCCCGGCTGGGCCAACGTCCTGACTTTC.

This clonotype has at least ten counts. This rearrangement joins TRBV24-1 to TRBJ2-3; perhaps TRBD2 as D (6 bases). From germline, CDR1 is KGHDR and CDR2 SFDVKD. V lost 6 bases, J lost 8 bases, and 14 bases lay in between. This CDR3 has 13 amino acids. CDR3 sequence reads: CATSSEGWGTQYF. DNA of the CDR3: TGTGCCACCAGTTCGGAGGGGTGGGGTACGCAGTATTTT.

The J gene is TRBJ1-6, the V gene TRBV3-1, with D tentatively TRBD1 (5 bases). The CDR3 is made up of 14 amino acids. V dropped 3 bases and J dropped 9 bases, with 12 bases sitting between them. Germline loops: CDR1 LGHDT, CDR2 YNNKEL (reference sequence). CDR3 amino acids: CASSHGAGASPLHF. In DNA, the CDR3 is TGTGCCAGCAGCCACGGGGCGGGCGCTTCACCCCTCCACTTT.

This clonotype was detected only a few times. The V and J genes are TRBV9 and TRBJ1-2; D possibly corresponds to TRBD1 (5 bases). The V end was cut by 1 base, the J end by 5 bases, with 15 bases between. CDR3 length: 15 residues. Germline V gene sequence: CDR1 SGDLS, CDR2 YYNGEE. CDR3 nucleotides: TGTGCCAGCAGCGTACTTGACGGGGGACGATATGGCTACACCTTC. As protein: CASSVLDGGRYGYTF. Using reference TRBV9 and TRBJ1-2 for the parts outside the CDR3, the full variable domain is DSGVTQTPKHLITATGQRVTLRCSPRSGDLSVYWYQQSLDQGLQFLIQYYNGEERAKGNILERFSAQQFPDLHSELNLSSLELGDSALYFCASSVLDGGRYGYTFGSGTRLTVV.

The V and J genes are TRBV19 and TRBJ1-2; D is perhaps TRBD1 (6 bases). The CDR3 extends over 15 amino acids. V lost 5 bases to trimming and J lost 4 bases, with 17 bases between them. Germline V gene sequence: CDR1 LNHDA, CDR2 SQIVND (reference sequence). In nucleotides, the CDR3 is TGTGCCAGTAGTCCTTGGACAGCCGATTCCTATGGCTACACCTTC. Translated, it gives CASSPWTADSYGYTF.

Many counts were recorded for this clonotype. This chain connects TRBV18 to TRBJ2-5; 14 bases map to TRBD2. The length of the CDR3 is 17 residues. V dropped 3 bases and J dropped 2; count of bases not matched to a gene: 5. Germline CDR1 and CDR2: KGHSH and LQKENI. The CDR3 reads CASSPLGLAGAQETQYF. As DNA, the CDR3 is TGTGCCAGCTCACCCCTGGGACTAGCGGGAGCGCAAGAGACCCAGTACTTC.

The J gene is TRBJ2-3, the V gene TRBV3-1, with a weak D call TRBD2 (6 bases). The germline V and J ends were trimmed by 4 bases and 2 bases, with 13 bases remaining between them. Germline values: CDR1 LGHDT, CDR2 YNNKEL (reference sequence). The CDR3 runs to 15 residues. CDR3 loop: CASSPGDFPTDTQYF. The CDR3 DNA follows: TGTGCCAGCAGCCCGGGGGACTTCCCCACAGATACGCAGTATTTT.

This clonotype was counted between two and nine times. J is TRBJ1-1 and V is TRBV30; D is unresolved. This CDR3 has 11 amino acids. V was shortened by 0 bases and J by 1 base, with 0 bases between the two germline ends. CDR1 is GTSNPN and CDR2 is SVGIG in the germline V gene (reference sequence). Here the CDR3 reads CAWSVNTEAFF. The CDR3 region has the DNA TGTGCCTGGAGTGTGAACACTGAAGCTTTCTTT.

This clonotype was picked up a small number of times. V is TRBV5-5 and J is TRBJ2-2; TRBD1 might be the D (6 bases). V was cut by 4 bases and J by 1 base, with 11 bases left in between. CDR3 size: 15 residues. Looked up from germline, CDR1 is SGHKS and CDR2 is YYEKEE (reference sequence). For the CDR3, the DNA is TGTGCCAGCAGCACGGGACACGTGAACACCGGGGAGCTGTTTTTT. It specifies CASSTGHVNTGELFF. Complete variable domain (other parts from reference TRBV5-5 and TRBJ2-2): DAGVTQSPTHLIKTRGQQVTLRCSPISGHKSVSWYQQVLGQGPQFIFQYYEKEERGRGNFPDRFSARQFPNYSSELNVNALLLGDSALYLCASSTGHVNTGELFFGEGSRLTVL.

Ten or more counts support this clonotype. The chain couples TRBV2 to TRBJ2-7; possible D gene TRBD1, 6 bases. V dropped 1 base and J dropped 3 bases, with 10 bases sitting between them. Germline-derived CDR1 and CDR2 are SNHLY and FYNNEI. This CDR3 contains 14 residues. The CDR3 DNA is TGTGCCAGCAGTGAAGGGGGGCAGTACTACGAGCAGTACTTC. Translating it yields CASSEGGQYYEQYF.

This clonotype was recorded at least ten times. The chain links TRBV4-1 to TRBJ2-3; weak D call: TRBD2 (6 bases). V lost 1 base and J lost 2, with 19 bases in between. The germline V gene has CDR1 MGHRA and CDR2 YSYEKL. CDR3 length equals 18 residues. The CDR3 spells CASSQGRVGSGFTDTQYF. The CDR3, as DNA: TGCGCCAGCAGCCAAGGGAGGGTTGGTTCGGGGTTCACAGATACGCAGTATTTT.

There are many counts of this clonotype. The gene calls are TRBV14 and TRBJ2-3; the D gene is possibly TRBD2 (6 bases). V shed 4 bases and J shed 2 bases, with 13 bases lying between them. Germline CDR1 is SGHDN and CDR2 is FVKESK. The CDR3 is made up of 15 amino acids. CDR3 region: CASSLHSGLTDTQYF. DNA for the CDR3: TGTGCCAGCAGCCTCCACTCGGGACTCACAGATACGCAGTATTTT.

This rearrangement joins TRBV11-2 to TRBJ2-7; a possible D gene is TRBD1 (6 bases). Between the trimmed V and J ends, which lost 1 base and 3 bases, there was a span of 7 bases. Germline loops: CDR1 SGHAT, CDR2 FQNNGV. The CDR3 spans 13 residues. CDR3 residues: CASSLGGGYEQYF. The CDR3 DNA reads as TGTGCCAGCAGCTTAGGAGGGGGCTACGAGCAGTACTTC.

Ten or more counts support this clonotype. The chain joins TRBV5-1 to TRBJ2-1; perhaps TRBD2 as D (5 bases). Trimming left V 1 base short and J 0 bases short, with 11 bases between. Germline CDR1 SGHRS, CDR2 YFSETQ. This CDR3 contains 16 residues. CDR3 in DNA: TGCGCCAGCAGCTTGTTGCCGGGGAGCTCCTACAATGAGCAGTTCTTC. Amino acid sequence: CASSLLPGSSYNEQFF.

There are many counts of this clonotype. This chain joins TRBV7-2 and TRBJ2-4; D is uncertain. V was trimmed by 0 bases and J by 8 bases, leaving 5 bases between them. This CDR3 has 12 amino acids. Looked up from germline, CDR1 is SGHTA and CDR2 is FQGNSA. CDR3 in amino acids: CASSLASDIQYF. The CDR3 DNA reads TGTGCCAGCAGCTTAGCGTCGGACATTCAGTACTTC.

This sequence joins TRBV5-1 and TRBJ2-7, with 7 bases fitting TRBD1. Germline trimming cut 4 bases from V and 3 bases from J; bases unmatched to any gene: 7. CDR3 length: 14 residues. Germline-derived CDR1 and CDR2 are SGHRS and YFSETQ. CDR3 nucleotides: TGCGCCAGCAGCCCTCGGGACAGCTACTACGAGCAGTACTTC. Residues: CASSPRDSYYEQYF.

This clonotype was seen ten or more times. The V call is TRBV5-1, the J call TRBJ2-6; D possibly corresponds to TRBD2 (6 bases). V was cut by 0 bases and J by 3 bases, with 19 bases left in between. This CDR3 has 19 amino acids. Germline V gene sequence: CDR1 SGHRS, CDR2 YFSETQ. Here the CDR3 DNA reads TGCGCCAGCAGCTTGGCGAAATCGGAGGGGATCAGTGGGGCCAACGTCCTGACTTTC. This translates into CASSLAKSEGISGANVLTF. Looking up the rest from reference TRBV5-1 and TRBJ2-6 gives the full variable domain: KAGVTQTPRYLIKTRGQQVTLSCSPISGHRSVSWYQQTPGQGLQFLFEYFSETQRNKGNFPGRFSGRQFSNSRSEMNVSTLELGDSALYLCASSLAKSEGISGANVLTFGAGSRLTVL.

This clonotype was counted a few times. This chain uses TRBV6-2 or TRBV6-3 with TRBJ1-2; 9 nucleotides agree with TRBD1. CDR1 and CDR2 (germline): MNHEY, SVGEGT. The CDR3 runs to 16 residues. V lost 4 bases and J lost 5; bases outside the gene matches: 11. In DNA, the CDR3 is TGTGCCAGCAGTTCCTTTACAGGGGGCGTTGCTTATGGCTACACCTTC. It encodes CASSSFTGGVAYGYTF.

This clonotype was observed at least ten times. The chain uses TRBV7-9 and TRBJ1-1; D is unclear. This CDR3 is 13 amino acids long. The V gene's germline CDR1 is SEHNR and CDR2 FQNEAQ (reference sequence). Trimming removed 3 bases at V and 1 base at J, with 6 bases between. DNA of the CDR3: TGTGCCAGCAGCTTTCAGGAGAACACTGAAGCTTTCTTT. Translated, it gives CASSFQENTEAFF.

This rearrangement joins TRBV7-2 to TRBJ2-7, with unresolved D. There are 19 residues in the CDR3. The germline CDR1 and CDR2 sequences are SGHTA and FQGNSA. V was cut by 2 bases and J by 5 bases, with 28 bases left in between. CDR3 region: CASSLKSWPGARVRHEQYF. CDR3 coding DNA: TGTGCCAGCAGCTTAAAATCTTGGCCAGGTGCCCGTGTAAGGCACGAGCAGTACTTC. The whole variable domain, remainder taken from reference TRBV7-2 and TRBJ2-7, is GAGVSQSPSNKVTEKGKDVELRCDPISGHTALYWYRQSLGQGLEFLIYFQGNSAPDKSGLPSDRFSAERTGGSVSTLTIQRTQQEDSAVYLCASSLKSWPGARVRHEQYFGPGTRLTVT.

This clonotype occurred many times. The V call is TRBV18, the J call TRBJ2-5; TRBD1 is a possible D gene (6 bases). V was cut by 2 bases and J by 1 base, with 8 bases left in between. The CDR3 is 14 amino acids. Germline CDR1 is KGHSH and CDR2 is LQKENI. This CDR3 is CASSPGTPQETQYF. Here the CDR3 DNA reads TGTGCCAGCTCACCAGGGACACCCCAAGAGACCCAGTACTTC.

At least ten counts were recorded for this clonotype. The CDR3 DNA follows: TGTGCCAGCAGCGAGAGGGGGACAGGGCACACCGGGGAGCTGTTTTTT. It encodes CASSERGTGHTGELFF. The chain recombines TRBV11-2 with TRBJ2-2; 9 bases match TRBD1. The CDR3 has 16 residues. Germline V gene data show CDR1 as SGHAT and CDR2 as FQNNGV. The V gene end was trimmed by 5 bases and the J gene end by 3 bases; junction bases not matched to a gene: 7.

This chain links TRBV20-1 with TRBJ2-7; 9 nucleotides line up with TRBD2. In germline, CDR1 is DFQATT, CDR2 SNEGSKA (reference sequence). Trimming at V came to 0 bases and at J to 3 bases, leaving 3 bases not matched to a gene. The CDR3 sequence is 14 residues long. The CDR3 sequence: CSAREGTSHYEQYF. CDR3 sequence (DNA): TGCAGTGCTAGAGAGGGGACTAGCCACTACGAGCAGTACTTC.

This clonotype was recorded at least ten times. The chain employs TRBV4-1 and TRBJ2-7, with a tentative D call TRBD1 (5 bases). V dropped 0 bases and J dropped 7 bases, with 19 bases sitting between them. The germline gives CDR1 MGHRA, CDR2 YSYEKL. The CDR3 has 16 amino acids. The CDR3 spells CASSQEYDSWGGEQYF. CDR3 in DNA: TGCGCCAGCAGCCAAGAGTACGACTCGTGGGGCGGTGAGCAGTACTTC.

In its sample, this clonotype was seen a few times. The V and J genes are TRBV7-2 and TRBJ2-7; D call uncertain. The germline gives CDR1 SGHTA, CDR2 FQGNSA. V was cut by 4 bases and J by 4 bases, with 20 bases left in between. This CDR3 is built from 16 residues. For the CDR3, the DNA is TGTGCCAGCAGCTCTAACCCGAGTCCCCCCCGATACGAGCAGTACTTC. This codes for CASSSNPSPPRYEQYF. The full variable domain, with the rest looked up from reference TRBV7-2 and TRBJ2-7, is GAGVSQSPSNKVTEKGKDVELRCDPISGHTALYWYRQSLGQGLEFLIYFQGNSAPDKSGLPSDRFSAERTGGSVSTLTIQRTQQEDSAVYLCASSSNPSPPRYEQYFGPGTRLTVT.

This clonotype showed up many times. J is TRBJ2-2 and V is TRBV4-2, with 8 bases fitting TRBD1. Germline V gene lookup returns CDR1 LGHNA and CDR2 YNFKEQ. With V trimmed by 0 bases and J by 3 bases, 3 bases remained unmatched. The CDR3 is made up of 16 amino acids. The CDR3 nucleotides are TGTGCCAGCAGCCAAGATAGACAGGGGTACACCGGGGAGCTGTTTTTT. Protein product: CASSQDRQGYTGELFF.

This chain joins TRBV30 and TRBJ2-5; the D is unclear. Germline V gene data show CDR1 as GTSNPN and CDR2 as SVGIG (reference sequence). The CDR3 spans 12 residues. The V end lost 2 bases, the J end lost 7 bases, and 11 bases lay between the germline ends. CDR3 region: CAWSLRLATQYF. For the CDR3, the DNA is TGTGCCTGGAGTCTTAGACTTGCGACCCAGTACTTC.

This clonotype was counted many times. The V gene is TRBV11-2, the J gene TRBJ2-2, with 9 bases identical to TRBD2. After removal of 5 bases from V and 7 bases from J, the junction contained 8 bases not matched to a gene. Germline-derived CDR1 and CDR2 are SGHAT and FQNNGV. The CDR3 sequence is 15 residues long. As DNA, the CDR3 is TGTGCCAGCAGCCGCACCGGACTAGCGAGCGGGGAGCTGTTTTTT. Amino acid sequence: CASSRTGLASGELFF. Full variable domain (remainder filled in from reference TRBV11-2 and TRBJ2-2): EAGVAQSPRYKIIEKRQSVAFWCNPISGHATLYWYQQILGQGPKLLIQFQNNGVVDDSQLPKDRFSAERLKGVDSTLKIQPAKLEDSAVYLCASSRTGLASGELFFGEGSRLTVL.

This clonotype was counted ten times or more. This chain uses TRBV7-7 with TRBJ2-5; 10 bases fit TRBD2. CDR3 length: 15 residues. With V trimmed by 5 bases and J by 3 bases, 6 bases remained unmatched. CDR1 is SSHAT and CDR2 is FNYEAQ in the germline V gene (reference sequence). The CDR3 DNA reads as TGTGCCAGCAGCCGGACTAGCGGACCCAAAGAGACCCAGTACTTC. Its protein is CASSRTSGPKETQYF. The full variable domain, rest sourced from reference TRBV7-7 and TRBJ2-5, is GAGVSQSPRYKVTKRGQDVTLRCDPISSHATLYWYQQALGQGPEFLTYFNYEAQPDKSGLPSDRFSAERPEGSISTLTIQRTEQRDSAMYRCASSRTSGPKETQYFGPGTRLLVL.

The J gene is TRBJ2-1, the V gene TRBV10-2; 7 bases are a match to TRBD2. Germline values: CDR1 WSHSY, CDR2 SAAADI. This CDR3 contains 16 residues. The trim removed 2 bases at V and 5 bases at J, leaving 9 bases unmatched. The CDR3 loop is CASSEGLSGVNNEQFF. CDR3 nucleotides: TGCGCCAGCAGTGAGGGCCTGAGCGGGGTTAACAATGAGCAGTTCTTC.